A single sample gave rise to the 17 T cell receptor beta chains below, sequenced in a study of blood T cells in healthy people across ages (dated by TCRdb to the mid-2010s). The library was produced with 5' RACE. The sequencer listed for this sample is Illumina HiSeq 2500. A second about 6 to 11 cycle PCR used a sample-barcoded 5' primer and a J-beta primer mix. TCRdb handled the public reads itself, with Q25 trimming in fastp and clone calling in MiXCR, and kept productive beta chains. Each CDR3 protein gets just one entry, which takes the most common genes and DNA from the rows behind it. In this sample the table shows fewer than 1,200,000 distinct CDR3 sequences, about 23% of which occur a single time. The ten largest clones add up to approximately 0.75% of the sample. This sample also appeared in a second study, on T cells of mothers and their children.

Sequences were obtained from blood. The receptor set was obtained from a girl aged 2 to 10 in good health.

The rearrangement joins TRBV5-4 to TRBJ1-1; 8 bases map to TRBD1. CDR3 size: 17 residues. The V gene end was trimmed by 0 bases and the J gene end by 3 bases; junction bases not matched to a gene: 10. Germline-derived CDR1 and CDR2 are SGHNT and YYREEE (reference sequence). The DNA for the CDR3 is TGTGCCAGCAGCTTGGATCCCGGACAGGGTCGTGACACTGAAGCTTTCTTT. Translating gives CASSLDPGQGRDTEAFF.

This clonotype was seen a few times. The V and J genes are TRBV4-1 and TRBJ2-5; tentative D call: TRBD2 (6 bases). Trimming took 4 bases from V and 11 from J, leaving 20 bases between them. Germline values: CDR1 MGHRA, CDR2 YSYEKL. The CDR3 covers 14 residues. CDR3 amino acids: CASSLGGYAEEQYF. The CDR3 DNA follows: TGCGCCAGCAGCCTCGGAGGGTATGCGGAAGAGCAGTACTTC.

V gene TRBV11-3 combines with J gene TRBJ2-7; D unresolved. The CDR3 extends over 15 amino acids. Germline CDR1 and CDR2: SGHNT and YENEEA. V gave up 0 bases and J gave up 5 bases, with 14 bases separating them. The CDR3 DNA follows: TGTGCCAGCAGCTTAGATTCGAGTTCTGGCGACGAGCAGTACTTC. Translation gives CASSLDSSSGDEQYF.

The V call is TRBV3-1, the J call TRBJ1-4; D gene uncertain. The CDR3 is 17 amino acids. V was trimmed by 2 bases and J by 0 bases, leaving 13 bases between them. The V gene's germline CDR1 is LGHDT and CDR2 YNNKEL (reference sequence). CDR3 sequence reads: CASSQTPLTATNEKLFF. The CDR3 DNA follows: TGTGCCAGCAGCCAAACACCTTTAACTGCAACTAATGAAAAACTGTTTTTT.

The V call is TRBV12-3 or TRBV12-4, the J call TRBJ2-3; 8 bases are shared with TRBD2. After removal of 7 bases from V and 6 bases from J, the junction contained 18 bases not matched to a gene. The CDR3 contains 17 residues. This CDR3 reads CASTLLRAGGPLDTQYF. CDR3 nucleotides: TGTGCCAGCACCCTACTCCGTGCGGGAGGCCCACTGGATACGCAGTATTTT.

The chain links TRBV5-1 to TRBJ2-1; D is unclear. Deletions cut 2 bases from V and 0 bases from J, with 18 bases between. Germline lookup yields CDR1 SGHRS and CDR2 YFSETQ. This CDR3 has 18 amino acids. CDR3 sequence reads: CASSFRLVGLSSYNEQFF. The CDR3 DNA is TGCGCCAGCAGCTTCCGGTTGGTCGGCCTTAGCTCCTACAATGAGCAGTTCTTC.

This clonotype was detected only a few times. The V gene is TRBV7-9, the J gene TRBJ1-2; 9 bases are a match to TRBD1. The CDR3 is made up of 19 amino acids. The germline CDR1 and CDR2 sequences are SEHNR and FQNEAQ (reference sequence). Unmatched junction bases numbered 19, after V lost 2 bases and J lost 6 bases. CDR3: CASSLRWRQGGTQEHGYTF. In DNA, the CDR3 is TGTGCCAGCAGCTTAAGATGGCGACAGGGGGGGACCCAAGAGCATGGCTACACCTTC.

In its sample, this clonotype was seen a few times. The chain joins TRBV9 to TRBJ2-2; 9 positions match TRBD1. Per germline, CDR1 SGDLS and CDR2 YYNGEE. CDR3 length: 16 residues. With V trimmed by 3 bases and J by 6 bases, 9 bases remained unmatched. CDR3 protein: CASSARDRVLAGELFF. CDR3 coding DNA: TGTGCCAGCAGCGCTCGGGACAGGGTGCTAGCCGGGGAGCTGTTTTTT.

This clonotype was found a few times. V is TRBV9 and J is TRBJ2-1; maybe TRBD1 (6 bases). Trimming shortened V by 2 bases and J by 7 bases, and 16 bases separated the two germline ends. This CDR3 has 15 amino acids. Germline assignment: CDR1 SGDLS and CDR2 YYNGEE. CDR3 loop: CASSVTGSSNNEQFF. CDR3 sequence (DNA): TGTGCCAGCAGCGTTACAGGGAGTTCAAATAATGAGCAGTTCTTC.

The genes are TRBV12-3 or TRBV12-4 and TRBJ1-1, with 7 bases that match TRBD1. The length of the CDR3 is 14 residues. The V and J ends lost 6 bases and 6 bases, in that order; junction bases with no gene match: 10. The CDR3 sequence is CASSQQGITPEAFF. CDR3 DNA sequence: TGTGCCAGCAGCCAACAGGGGATTACTCCTGAAGCTTTCTTT.

V is TRBV29-1 and J is TRBJ1-2, with 9 nucleotides matching TRBD1. After removal of 4 bases from V and 5 bases from J, the junction contained 2 bases not matched to a gene. Germline CDR1 reads SQVTM; CDR2 reads ANQGSEA. The CDR3 contains 12 residues. Here the CDR3 DNA reads TGCAGCGTTGTAGACAGGGGGTATGGCTACACCTTC. It translates to CSVVDRGYGYTF.

As concerns this clonotype: One end of the junction is discordant with germline, which a read error may explain. This chain connects TRBV27 to TRBJ2-3, with D perhaps matching TRBD1 (5 bases). The germline gives CDR1 MNHEY, CDR2 SMNVEV (reference sequence). This CDR3 is 15 amino acids long. CDR3 nucleotides: TGTGCCAGCGGTTTCGCCAGGACAAGCACAGATACGCAGTATTTT. Encoded protein: CASGFARTSTDTQYF.

J is TRBJ2-1 and V is TRBV20-1, with 9 positions matching TRBD1. Per germline, CDR1 DFQATT and CDR2 SNEGSKA (reference sequence). V shed 6 bases and J 6 bases; nucleotides not matched to a gene: 6. The CDR3 extends over 13 amino acids. The CDR3 region is CSATGGIINEQFF. CDR3 DNA sequence: TGCAGTGCGACAGGGGGGATAATCAATGAGCAGTTCTTC.

This clonotype was detected only a few times. The chain links TRBV4-3 to TRBJ2-5; D is possibly TRBD1 (5 bases). The J call may be incorrect, as the DNA end agrees better with TRBJ2-1. The CDR3 contains 15 residues. CDR1 LGHNA and CDR2 YSLEER come from the germline V gene. The CDR3 sequence: CASSPVYGSGNEQFF. The CDR3 DNA reads TGCGCCAGCAGCCCAGTCTATGGGTCAGGGAATGAGCAGTTCTTC.

The chain couples TRBV28 to TRBJ2-1; 13 positions match TRBD2. The CDR3 consists of 16 residues. Per germline, CDR1 MDHEN and CDR2 SYDVKM. The V and J ends lost 8 bases and 9 bases, in that order; junction bases with no gene match: 13. The chain's CDR3 is CASSRAGLAGSGEQFF. The CDR3 region has the DNA TGTGCCAGCTCTCGTGCGGGACTAGCGGGGAGCGGTGAGCAGTTCTTC.

This chain uses TRBV7-9 with TRBJ1-1, with 8 positions matching TRBD1. J was trimmed by 11 bases and V by 5 bases; bases with no gene match: 19. The CDR3 spans 16 residues. Germline V gene lookup returns CDR1 SEHNR and CDR2 FQNEAQ (reference sequence). The CDR3 spells CASSPASGGADVEAFF. The CDR3 DNA follows: TGTGCCAGCAGCCCCGCATCAGGGGGCGCGGACGTAGAGGCTTTCTTT.

The chain combines TRBV29-1 with TRBJ2-1, with TRBD2 identical over 13 bases. Looked up from germline, CDR1 is SQVTM and CDR2 is ANQGSEA. The CDR3 has 14 amino acids. J lost 5 bases, V lost 7 bases, and 5 bases had no gene match. The CDR3 region is CSGGLAGDHNEQFF. The CDR3 nucleotides read TGCAGCGGTGGACTAGCGGGAGACCACAATGAGCAGTTCTTC.